The 27 T cell receptor beta chains reported below all come from one sample, sequenced in a study of T cells in Graves' hyperthyroidism and ophthalmopathy. Researchers amplified the TCR beta CDR3 regions from RNA transcripts. The HTBI primer set drove a first-round RT-PCR of the TCR CDR3. TCRdb independently ran MiXCR on the multiplex PCR reads; one entry per CDR3 protein. The sample shows fewer than 450,000 distinct CDR3 sequences, about 18% of them seen only once. Sequenced sample: blood. The origin of the receptors is a woman in her thirties with Graves' hyperthyroidism that later progressed to Graves' ophthalmopathy.

The gene calls are TRBV19 and TRBJ1-2, with 9 bases fitting TRBD1. Per germline, CDR1 LNHDA and CDR2 SQIVND (reference sequence). The J segment lost 0 bases and the V segment lost 4 bases, leaving 6 bases of the junction unmatched. The CDR3 has 16 residues. CDR3 sequence (DNA): TGTGCCAGTAGTACCTCCGGGACAGGGTCTAACTATGGCTACACCTTC. Encoded protein: CASSTSGTGSNYGYTF.

The sample holds many counts of this clonotype. The chain couples TRBV12-5 to TRBJ2-1; D remains unclear. Looked up from germline, CDR1 is LGHNT and CDR2 is FRNRAP. The CDR3 consists of 13 residues. V was shortened by 2 bases and J by 10 bases, with 12 bases between the two germline ends. The CDR3 reads CASGLYRQREQFF. The CDR3, as DNA: TGTGCTAGTGGTTTGTATAGGCAGAGAGAGCAGTTCTTC.

This clonotype was counted between two and nine times. This rearrangement joins TRBV14 to TRBJ2-4; the D gene is possibly TRBD2 (5 bases). Trimming left V 3 bases short and J 1 base short, with 7 bases between. The germline CDR1 and CDR2 sequences are SGHDN and FVKESK. This CDR3 is built from 14 residues. This CDR3 reads CASSHGGAKNIQYF. CDR3 sequence (DNA): TGTGCCAGCAGCCATGGAGGCGCCAAAAACATTCAGTACTTC.

This clonotype was seen ten or more times. The chain has TRBV6-1 and TRBJ2-3; 10 nucleotides agree with TRBD2. Germline loops: CDR1 MNHNS, CDR2 SASEGT. This CDR3 has 14 residues. Trimming took 3 bases from V and 6 from J; bases not matched to a gene: 3. The CDR3 region has the DNA TGTGCCAGCAGTGATCGTAGCGGGAGGGATACGCAGTATTTT. Translated, it gives CASSDRSGRDTQYF.

Ten or more counts support this clonotype. CDR3 sequence (DNA): TGTGCCAGTAGGAAGACCGGGACTAGCGGGTACAATGAGCAGTTCTTC. Its protein is CASRKTGTSGYNEQFF. The genes are TRBV19 and TRBJ2-1; 12 positions match TRBD2. The CDR3 consists of 16 residues. Germline V lookup: CDR1 LNHDA, CDR2 SQIVND (reference sequence). V lost 6 bases to trimming and J lost 4 bases; unmatched junction nucleotides: 7.

In this sample, this clonotype turned up many times. This sequence joins TRBV5-6 and TRBJ2-2, with a possible D match to TRBD1 (6 bases). CDR3 length: 16 amino acids. Germline-derived CDR1 and CDR2 are SGHDT and YYEEEE. The V gene lost 3 bases and the J gene lost 5 bases, with 17 bases spanning the gap. Here the CDR3 DNA reads TGTGCCAGCAGCTCCCACAGGGTTCTTGGAACCGGGGAGCTGTTTTTT. Its protein is CASSSHRVLGTGELFF.

This clonotype was seen once. The chain joins TRBV28 to TRBJ2-1, with TRBD2 as a possible D gene (6 bases). This CDR3 has 14 residues. The germline V gene encodes CDR1 MDHEN and CDR2 SYDVKM. The V and J ends lost 11 bases and 8 bases respectively, with 22 bases between them. The CDR3 region has the DNA TGTGCCGCCGAGGGGACTCCCTCGTCCCATGAGCAGTTCTTC. This encodes CAAEGTPSSHEQFF.

This clonotype appeared once. One junction end does not reproduce the germline sequence, and a read error may be involved. The J gene is TRBJ1-4, the V gene TRBV7-9, with a possible D match to TRBD1 (5 bases). This CDR3 has 20 residues. Per the germline V gene, CDR1 is SEHNR and CDR2 is FQNEAQ (reference sequence). Written as DNA, the CDR3 is TGTGCCAGCAGCCGAGCGGGGGGATTATGGGCCGTAGCAACTAATGAAAAACTGCTTTTT. It codes for CASSRAGGLWAVATNEKLLF.

This clonotype was seen many times. The V call is TRBV5-1, the J call TRBJ2-7; TRBD2 matches 8 bases. Looked up from germline, CDR1 is SGHRS and CDR2 is YFSETQ. V was clipped by 0 bases and J by 3 bases; unmatched bases: 8. CDR3 size: 16 residues. The CDR3 DNA follows: TGCGCCAGCAGCTTGGTCGCAAGCGGGGGTTTCTACGAGCAGTACTTC. Amino acids: CASSLVASGGFYEQYF.

This clonotype occurred many times. The CDR3 here is CASSSGVTDTQYF. CDR3 bases: TGTGCCAGCAGCTCCGGGGTAACAGATACGCAGTATTTT. The chain carries TRBV11-2 and TRBJ2-3; D might be TRBD2 (5 bases). The CDR3 totals 13 residues. The germline CDR1 and CDR2 sequences are SGHAT and FQNNGV. Trimming shortened V by 4 bases and J by 3 bases, and 8 bases separated the two germline ends.

This clonotype was seen at least ten times. The rearrangement uses TRBV20-1 and TRBJ1-4, with D unresolved. Germline CDR1 DFQATT, CDR2 SNEGSKA (reference sequence). The CDR3 totals 17 residues. The ends were cut back, 4 bases at V and 0 bases at J, with 18 bases in the middle. CDR3 loop: CSATTPSTLSTNEKLFF. The CDR3 DNA reads TGCAGTGCTACCACCCCCTCGACACTTTCAACTAATGAAAAACTGTTTTTT.

The sample holds many counts of this clonotype. The genes are TRBV7-9 and TRBJ2-7, with D perhaps TRBD1 (7 bases). Per germline, CDR1 SEHNR and CDR2 FQNEAQ (reference sequence). Trimming removed 4 bases at V and 7 bases at J, with 11 bases between. This CDR3 is built from 12 residues. This chain's CDR3 is CASSSTGREQYF. The CDR3 bases are TGTGCCAGCAGCTCGACAGGGAGGGAGCAGTACTTC.

For this clonotype: A single base separates this from a much larger clone, so it may be a read error. The rearrangement uses TRBV12-3 or TRBV12-4 and TRBJ1-2; TRBD1 matches 7 bases. V lost 6 bases to trimming and J lost 4 bases; unmatched junction nucleotides: 14. The CDR3 consists of 16 residues. The CDR3 bases are TGTGCCAGCAGCCCAACAGGGGCGCTTGGTACCTATGGCTACACCTTC. This gives the protein CASSPTGALGTYGYTF.

The chain is built from TRBV18 and TRBJ1-4; D possibly corresponds to TRBD1 (5 bases). The CDR3 sequence is 16 residues long. CDR1 is KGHSH and CDR2 is LQKENI in the germline V gene. V lost 0 bases and J 2 bases, leaving 10 bases between the germline ends. The CDR3, as DNA: TGTGCCAGCTCACCACCAGCGGGGGTGACTAATGAAAAACTGTTTTTT. As protein: CASSPPAGVTNEKLFF.

This clonotype was seen repeatedly, ten times or more. The chain carries TRBV28 and TRBJ1-3; tentatively, D is TRBD1 (6 bases). V lost 8 bases to trimming and J lost 3 bases, with 17 bases between them. CDR3 size: 15 residues. CDR1 is MDHEN and CDR2 is SYDVKM in the germline V gene. The CDR3 DNA is TGTGCCAGCGGAATGCAGGGGAAACGTGGAAACACCATATATTTT. Protein product: CASGMQGKRGNTIYF.

This clonotype came up many times. This sequence joins TRBV12-3 or TRBV12-4 and TRBJ2-7, with D uncertain. This CDR3 is 15 amino acids long. The V and J ends lost 1 base and 3 bases respectively, with 13 bases between them. CDR3 DNA sequence: TGTGCCAGCAGTTTAGACGGCAGCCTCAGCTACGAGCAGTACTTC. Protein product: CASSLDGSLSYEQYF.

At least ten counts were recorded for this clonotype. This chain joins TRBV5-1 and TRBJ2-7; 8 bases map to TRBD2. The V and J ends lost 2 bases and 0 bases, in that order; junction bases with no gene match: 13. Germline lookup yields CDR1 SGHRS and CDR2 YFSETQ. The CDR3 contains 18 residues. For the CDR3, the DNA is TGCGCCAGCAGCTTTTCCGACGGGGGGGGCGTGAGCTCCTACGAGCAGTACTTC. Protein: CASSFSDGGGVSSYEQYF.

The chain recombines TRBV3-1 with TRBJ2-7; TRBD2 aligns across 10 bases. Germline V gene sequence: CDR1 LGHDT, CDR2 YNNKEL (reference sequence). The CDR3 contains 15 residues. The V segment lost 3 bases and the J segment 4 bases; nucleotides outside the gene matches: 6. The CDR3 loop is CASSQELAGIYEQYF. The CDR3, as DNA: TGTGCCAGCAGCCAGGAACTAGCGGGGATATACGAGCAGTACTTC.

This clonotype was counted at least ten times. J is TRBJ1-6 and V is TRBV24-1, with 9 bases identical to TRBD1. This CDR3 has 15 amino acids. From germline, CDR1 is KGHDR and CDR2 SFDVKD. Trimming at V came to 2 bases and at J to 7 bases, leaving 2 bases not matched to a gene. This CDR3 reads CATSDSGTGNSPLHF. CDR3 in DNA: TGTGCCACCAGTGATTCCGGGACAGGGAATTCACCCCTCCACTTT.

This clonotype was counted at least ten times. This chain uses TRBV2 with TRBJ2-7; D remains ambiguous. The germline V gene encodes CDR1 SNHLY and CDR2 FYNNEI. The CDR3 is 15 amino acids. V was trimmed by 2 bases and J by 2 bases, leaving 13 bases between them. The CDR3 spells CASSESLGVAYEQYF. CDR3 nucleotide sequence: TGTGCCAGCAGTGAATCTCTGGGCGTCGCCTACGAGCAGTACTTC.

In its sample, this clonotype was seen many times. The V gene is TRBV6-5, the J gene TRBJ2-3; 7 bases fit TRBD1. Germline trimming cut 6 bases from V and 3 bases from J; bases unmatched to any gene: 9. The CDR3 runs 15 residues. The germline gives CDR1 MNHEY, CDR2 SVGAGI. CDR3 bases: TGTGCCAGCAGCCCAAACAGGGGTCAAACAGATACGCAGTATTTT. Amino acid sequence: CASSPNRGQTDTQYF.

This clonotype was picked up many times. This sequence joins TRBV6-2 or TRBV6-3 and TRBJ2-7; 7 bases agree with TRBD2. Per germline, CDR1 MNHEY and CDR2 SVGEGT. V lost 9 bases and J lost 1; bases outside the gene matches: 6. CDR3 length: 13 residues. This CDR3 reads CASQRGTSYEQYF. CDR3 coding DNA: TGTGCCAGTCAGCGGGGCACTTCCTACGAGCAGTACTTC.

This clonotype was picked up many times. The chain recombines TRBV2 with TRBJ2-7, with D unclear. Germline V gene sequence: CDR1 SNHLY, CDR2 FYNNEI. The V end lost 7 bases, the J end lost 7 bases, and 14 bases lay between the germline ends. The CDR3 contains 12 residues. The CDR3 protein is CASNRFLREQYF. In nucleotides, the CDR3 is TGTGCCAGCAATCGGTTTTTGAGGGAGCAGTACTTC.

The sample holds many counts of this clonotype. The chain combines TRBV3-1 with TRBJ2-7; 7 bases are shared with TRBD1. The CDR3 consists of 13 residues. Germline V gene data show CDR1 as LGHDT and CDR2 as YNNKEL (reference sequence). The ends lost 3 bases at V and 2 bases at J; junction bases unmatched: 1. CDR3 sequence (DNA): TGTGCCAGCAGCCAGGGACAGCCCTACGAGCAGTACTTC. Protein product: CASSQGQPYEQYF.

The CDR3 reads CASSDPGLAEGYEQYF. CDR3 bases: TGTGCCAGCAGTGACCCGGGACTAGCGGAAGGCTACGAGCAGTACTTC. V usage is TRBV6-1 and J usage is TRBJ2-7, with 11 bases matching TRBD2. CDR1 and CDR2 from the germline V gene are MNHNS and SASEGT. The CDR3 spans 16 residues. Unmatched junction bases numbered 7, after V lost 3 bases and J lost 3 bases.

This clonotype was seen many times. V is TRBV28 and J is TRBJ1-2; perhaps TRBD1 as D (6 bases). This CDR3 spans 14 amino acids. The germline gives CDR1 MDHEN, CDR2 SYDVKM. The V end was cut by 6 bases, the J end by 8 bases, with 19 bases between. CDR3 DNA sequence: TGTGCCAGCAGGGATGGAACAGGGACGAGGGGCTACACCTTC. Protein: CASRDGTGTRGYTF.

Here the CDR3 reads CASSPPERTVSLRYEQYF. CDR3 DNA: TGCGCCAGCAGCCCACCAGAGAGAACTGTTTCCCTCCGCTACGAGCAGTACTTC. V usage is TRBV5-1 and J usage is TRBJ2-7; unclear D gene. Germline V gene data show CDR1 as SGHRS and CDR2 as YFSETQ. Between the trimmed V and J ends, which lost 4 bases and 3 bases, there was a span of 26 bases. The CDR3 extends over 18 amino acids.